The source of this T cell receptor (beta chain) is a study of T cells in Graves' hyperthyroidism and ophthalmopathy. General observations from the study: The model anticipated ophthalmopathy a median around six months pre-onset.

V lost 0 bases, J lost 5 bases, and 17 bases lay in between. Germline-derived CDR1 and CDR2 are SGHRS and YFSETQ. The CDR3 runs 16 residues. RNA transcripts served as the template for amplifying TCR beta CDR3 regions. Carried out on the TCR CDR3, a first-round RT-PCR used the HTBI primer set. TCRdb fed the multiplex PCR reads into MiXCR, producing one record per CDR3 protein. The sample contains hundreds of thousands of distinct CDR3 sequences, around 20% of which appear only once. This clonotype was observed many times. Its antigen is unknown. Reasons for excluding patients were uncontrolled infection, other autoimmune disease, pregnancy or lactation.

This clonotype was sampled from a woman in her 50s with Graves' hyperthyroidism that later progressed to Graves' ophthalmopathy. J is TRBJ1-1 and V is TRBV5-1; D may be TRBD1 (6 bases). Sequenced material: blood. This CDR3 is CASSLEGFRGGTEAFF. The CDR3 nucleotides read TGCGCCAGCAGCTTGGAAGGTTTCAGGGGAGGTACTGAAGCTTTCTTT.